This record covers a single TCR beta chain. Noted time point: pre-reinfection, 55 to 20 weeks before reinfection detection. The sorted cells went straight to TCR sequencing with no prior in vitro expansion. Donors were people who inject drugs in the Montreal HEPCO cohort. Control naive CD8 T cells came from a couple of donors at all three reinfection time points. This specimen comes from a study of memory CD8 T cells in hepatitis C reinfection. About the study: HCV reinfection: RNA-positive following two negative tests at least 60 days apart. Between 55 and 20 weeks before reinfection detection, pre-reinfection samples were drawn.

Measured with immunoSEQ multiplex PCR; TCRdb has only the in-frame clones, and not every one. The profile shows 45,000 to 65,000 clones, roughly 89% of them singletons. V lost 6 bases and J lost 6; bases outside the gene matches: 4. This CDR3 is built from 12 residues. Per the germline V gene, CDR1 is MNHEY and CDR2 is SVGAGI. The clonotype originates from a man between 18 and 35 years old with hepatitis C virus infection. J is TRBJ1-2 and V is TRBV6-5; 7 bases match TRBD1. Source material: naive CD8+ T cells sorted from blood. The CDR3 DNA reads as TGTGCCAGCAGAACCGACAGGGATGGCTACACCTTC. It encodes CASRTDRDGYTF.